The 29 T cell receptor beta chains given below trace back to one sample, sequenced in a study of cytomegalovirus exposure and HLA in healthy donors (dated by TCRdb to about 2017). Library preparation used the immunoSEQ multiplex PCR assay. For the multiplex PCR, a mixture combining 60 forward primers for TCR Vbeta segments and 13 reverse primers for TCR Jbeta segments was used. TCRdb stores this immuneACCESS table with in-frame sequences only. Part of the clones is absent; in the studies checked, under half of the shortfall reflects unresolved V genes, and no reason is known for the rest. The sample table lists 110,000 to 150,000 clones, approximately 80% of them with a count of one. Of the sample, 4.1% is held by the ten largest clones. Sequenced sample: PBMCs. The receptors here all came from a man aged 35 to 55 in good health and CMV-seropositive.

This chain uses TRBV25-1 with TRBJ2-2; D is unclear. Trimming shortened V by 5 bases and J by 8 bases, and 6 bases separated the two germline ends. The CDR3 has 11 residues. Germline V lookup: CDR1 MGHDK, CDR2 SYGVNS. Here the CDR3 reads CASSLFGELFF. The DNA for the CDR3 is TGTGCCAGCAGTCTCTTTGGGGAGCTGTTTTTT.

The J gene is TRBJ1-1, the V gene TRBV27, with 8 bases that match TRBD1. CDR1 is MNHEY, CDR2 SMNVEV, per germline (reference sequence). This CDR3 comprises 16 residues. The V and J ends lost 5 bases and 3 bases, in that order; junction bases with no gene match: 11. This CDR3 is CASSLRTGRSDTEAFF. CDR3 bases: TGTGCCAGCAGTCTCCGGACAGGGAGAAGTGACACTGAAGCTTTCTTT.

The chain uses TRBV7-2 and TRBJ2-7; the match to TRBD1 covers 9 bases. Germline V gene lookup returns CDR1 SGHTA and CDR2 FQGNSA. CDR3 size: 15 residues. J lost 4 bases, V lost 5 bases, and 9 bases had no gene match. Written as DNA, the CDR3 is TGTGCCAGCAGCCCAGGCCGGGACAGGGCATACGAGCAGTACTTC. This encodes CASSPGRDRAYEQYF.

V and J are TRBV6-5 and TRBJ2-1, with TRBD2 matching 9 bases. V shed 8 bases and J 10 bases; nucleotides not matched to a gene: 9. Germline V lookup: CDR1 MNHEY, CDR2 SVGAGI. The CDR3 extends over 13 amino acids. The CDR3 loop is CASQRTSDSEQFF. CDR3 bases: TGTGCCAGCCAGAGGACTAGCGATTCGGAGCAGTTCTTC.

The gene calls are TRBV25-1 and TRBJ2-7; 9 nucleotides line up with TRBD1. V was clipped by 6 bases and J by 6 bases; unmatched bases: 9. CDR1 is MGHDK and CDR2 is SYGVNS in the germline V gene. The CDR3 contains 14 residues. The CDR3 DNA sequence: TGTGCCAGCAGATCGTCCGGGACAGGGCGCGAGCAGTACTTC. Translation gives CASRSSGTGREQYF.

The chain recombines TRBV27 with TRBJ2-3; 12 bases align to TRBD2. The germline V gene encodes CDR1 MNHEY and CDR2 SMNVEV (reference sequence). The CDR3 is 18 amino acids. Trimming at V came to 5 bases and at J to 2 bases, leaving 11 bases not matched to a gene. The CDR3 region has the DNA TGTGCCAGCAGTACGCCCCCCGGACTAGCGGGGTACACAGATACGCAGTATTTT. As protein: CASSTPPGLAGYTDTQYF.

The V call is TRBV6-5, the J call TRBJ2-2; 8 nucleotides line up with TRBD2. This CDR3 spans 14 amino acids. Germline CDR1 MNHEY, CDR2 SVGAGI. V dropped 6 bases and J dropped 4; count of bases not matched to a gene: 4. CDR3 sequence reads: CASRTSVFTGELFF. The CDR3 DNA sequence: TGTGCCAGCAGGACTAGCGTATTCACCGGGGAGCTGTTTTTT.

The chain recombines TRBV5-1 with TRBJ2-1; 9 bases are a match to TRBD2. V trimming: 5 bases; J trimming: 6 bases; junction bases outside the gene matches: 12. This CDR3 is 16 amino acids long. Germline lookup yields CDR1 SGHRS and CDR2 YFSETQ. CDR3 bases: TGCGCCAGCAGGCGGACTAGCGCGTTGTTGTCCAATGAGCAGTTCTTC. This sequence encodes CASRRTSALLSNEQFF.

In its sample, this clone was seen once. This chain uses TRBV18 with TRBJ2-2; D not certain. V gave up 6 bases and J gave up 3 bases, with 2 bases separating them. The CDR3 extends over 11 amino acids. Germline-derived CDR1 and CDR2 are KGHSH and LQKENI. This CDR3 reads CASSYTGELFF. The CDR3, as DNA: TGTGCCAGCTCCTACACCGGGGAGCTGTTTTTT.

This clone appeared a single time. The chain couples TRBV29-1 to TRBJ1-1; D is perhaps TRBD1 (6 bases). V was trimmed by 7 bases and J by 1 base, leaving 13 bases between them. Germline V gives CDR1 SQVTM, CDR2 ANQGSEA. The CDR3 is 13 residues long. CDR3 DNA sequence: TGCAGCGCCGCCGGGGGGCAGAACACTGAAGCTTTCTTT. It yields the protein CSAAGGQNTEAFF.

In its sample, this clone was seen a few times. This chain joins TRBV2 and TRBJ1-1; 7 positions match TRBD1. In germline, CDR1 is SNHLY, CDR2 FYNNEI. There are 17 residues in the CDR3. The J segment lost 9 bases and the V segment lost 6 bases, leaving 22 bases of the junction unmatched. The CDR3 sequence is CASSRGGGHAATLKAFF. CDR3 DNA: TGTGCCAGCAGCCGAGGGGGCGGACACGCTGCAACACTGAAAGCTTTCTTT.

The V and J genes are TRBV7-9 and TRBJ2-1; 11 positions match TRBD2. The germline CDR1 and CDR2 sequences are SEHNR and FQNEAQ (reference sequence). V trimming: 5 bases; J trimming: 5 bases; junction bases outside the gene matches: 17. CDR3 length equals 19 residues. The CDR3 is CASSPTKGAVAGGDNEQFF. DNA for the CDR3: TGTGCCAGCAGCCCAACAAAGGGGGCTGTAGCGGGAGGGGACAATGAGCAGTTCTTC.

J is TRBJ2-7 and V is TRBV18; TRBD1 aligns across 7 bases. This CDR3 contains 13 residues. Germline CDR1 reads KGHSH; CDR2 reads LQKENI. The V gene end was trimmed by 3 bases and the J gene end by 6 bases; junction bases not matched to a gene: 5. The CDR3 is CASSPGQEAEQYF. The CDR3, as DNA: TGTGCCAGCTCACCTGGACAGGAGGCCGAGCAGTACTTC.

The V gene is TRBV5-5, the J gene TRBJ1-2; TRBD1 might be the D (6 bases). The germline V gene encodes CDR1 SGHKS and CDR2 YYEKEE (reference sequence). The CDR3 runs 17 residues. Trimming pared 0 bases from V and 2 bases from J, leaving 17 bases between. CDR3 sequence reads: CASSLERLPGHNYGYTF. The CDR3 DNA reads TGTGCCAGCAGCTTGGAGCGGCTCCCGGGACACAACTATGGCTACACCTTC. The full variable domain, completed using reference TRBV5-5 and TRBJ1-2, is DAGVTQSPTHLIKTRGQQVTLRCSPISGHKSVSWYQQVLGQGPQFIFQYYEKEERGRGNFPDRFSARQFPNYSSELNVNALLLGDSALYLCASSLERLPGHNYGYTFGSGTRLTVV.

The chain employs TRBV7-7 and TRBJ2-1; 11 nucleotides line up with TRBD2. The CDR3 is made up of 16 amino acids. Germline values: CDR1 SSHAT, CDR2 FNYEAQ (reference sequence). J was trimmed by 10 bases and V by 4 bases; bases with no gene match: 12. CDR3 DNA: TGTGCCAGCAGCTACAACTTAGCGGGGGGGCCCCAGGAGCAGTTCTTC. Residues: CASSYNLAGGPQEQFF.

This chain joins TRBV10-3 and TRBJ1-2, with D unclear. This CDR3 has 13 residues. CDR1 and CDR2 (germline): ENHRY, SYGVKD. Trimming shortened V by 3 bases and J by 2 bases, and 7 bases separated the two germline ends. The DNA for the CDR3 is TGTGCCATCAGTGACTGGCAGAACTATGGCTACACCTTC. Translating it yields CAISDWQNYGYTF.

This chain uses TRBV6-1 with TRBJ1-3; 7 bases agree with TRBD1. This CDR3 comprises 16 residues. CDR1 is MNHNS, CDR2 SASEGT, per germline. With 4 bases clipped from V and 2 bases from J, the junction kept 8 bases outside the gene matches. The CDR3 DNA reads TGTGCCAGCAGTGGACAGGGATCTAAAACTGGAAACACCATATATTTT. Encoded protein: CASSGQGSKTGNTIYF.

This rearrangement joins TRBV30 to TRBJ1-6; 9 positions agree with TRBD1. Trimming took 6 bases from V and 0 from J; bases not matched to a gene: 9. The germline V gene has CDR1 GTSNPN and CDR2 SVGIG (reference sequence). The CDR3 is 17 residues long. CDR3 residues: CACSGTGLLSYNSPLHF. The CDR3 region has the DNA TGTGCCTGTTCCGGGACAGGGCTTCTCTCCTATAATTCACCCCTCCACTTT.

This clone was picked up one time. The chain has TRBV7-2 and TRBJ1-2, with no clear D. Per germline, CDR1 SGHTA and CDR2 FQGNSA. This CDR3 contains 13 residues. Trimming took 1 base from V and 9 from J, leaving 12 bases between them. The CDR3 DNA follows: TGTGCCAGCAGCTTAGGACACAGTTTTCGCTACACCTTC. This translates into CASSLGHSFRYTF.

The V and J genes are TRBV15 and TRBJ1-6; maybe TRBD1 (5 bases). This CDR3 spans 14 amino acids. The germline V and J ends were trimmed by 3 bases and 9 bases, with 12 bases remaining between them. The germline gives CDR1 LNHNV, CDR2 YYDKDF (reference sequence). CDR3 bases: TGTGCCACCAGCAGGGGGCGAGATGGTTCACCCCTCCACTTT. Translating it yields CATSRGRDGSPLHF.

The chain is built from TRBV4-1 and TRBJ1-6; D gene ambiguous. Trimming shortened V by 5 bases and J by 2 bases, and 19 bases separated the two germline ends. CDR1 and CDR2 from the germline V gene are MGHRA and YSYEKL. The CDR3 contains 18 residues. CDR3 sequence reads: CASSSSLHKIPYNSPLHF. The CDR3 DNA follows: TGCGCCAGCAGCTCAAGTTTACACAAGATTCCCTATAATTCACCCCTCCACTTT.

The CDR3 DNA sequence: TGCGCCAGCAGCTTGTGGGGGCCTGACAATGAGCAGTTCTTC. Its protein is CASSLWGPDNEQFF. The chain has TRBV5-1 and TRBJ2-1; TRBD1 might be the D (6 bases). Deletions cut 1 base from V and 5 bases from J, with 10 bases between. Germline lookup yields CDR1 SGHRS and CDR2 YFSETQ. The CDR3 has 14 amino acids.

J is TRBJ1-3 and V is TRBV19, with a weak D call TRBD1 (5 bases). Germline V gives CDR1 LNHDA, CDR2 SQIVND (reference sequence). V was shortened by 6 bases and J by 0 bases, with 15 bases between the two germline ends. This CDR3 is built from 16 residues. The CDR3 sequence: CASRHAQGSSGNTIYF. The DNA for the CDR3 is TGTGCCAGTAGGCATGCCCAGGGATCCTCTGGAAACACCATATATTTT. Full variable domain (remainder filled in from reference TRBV19 and TRBJ1-3): DGGITQSPKYLFRKEGQNVTLSCEQNLNHDAMYWYRQDPGQGLRLIYYSQIVNDFQKGDIAEGYSVSREKKESFPLTVTSAQKNPTAFYLCASRHAQGSSGNTIYFGEGSWLTVV.

The J gene is TRBJ2-7, the V gene TRBV6-6, with 7 bases that match TRBD1. Per germline, CDR1 MNHNY and CDR2 SVGAGI (reference sequence). The CDR3 spans 15 residues. V trimming: 6 bases; J trimming: 7 bases; junction bases outside the gene matches: 15. The CDR3 DNA is TGTGCCAGCAGGGACACAGGGGCACAACCGGAGGAGCAGTACTTC. Protein: CASRDTGAQPEEQYF.

This clone was counted between two and nine times. CDR3 loop: CSVEVSGAGELFF. CDR3 in DNA: TGCAGCGTTGAAGTATCAGGTGCCGGGGAGCTGTTTTTT. V gene TRBV29-1 combines with J gene TRBJ2-2; D is undetermined. CDR1 SQVTM and CDR2 ANQGSEA come from the germline V gene. CDR3 size: 13 residues. Trimming pared 1 base from V and 6 bases from J, leaving 9 bases between.

The chain's CDR3 is CASSLGRRGNSPLHF. The CDR3 region has the DNA TGTGCCAGCAGTTTAGGGAGGAGGGGAAATTCACCCCTCCACTTT. The rearrangement uses TRBV27 and TRBJ1-6, with a tentative D call TRBD1 (5 bases). V dropped 2 bases and J dropped 7 bases, with 12 bases sitting between them. Germline values: CDR1 MNHEY, CDR2 SMNVEV (reference sequence). CDR3 length equals 15 residues.

For the CDR3, the DNA is TGTGCCAGCAGCCCCCTGACTTCCCAGGGCTCTGAAGCTTTCTTT. It yields the protein CASSPLTSQGSEAFF. The gene calls are TRBV9 and TRBJ1-1, with D maybe TRBD1 (5 bases). V was cut by 4 bases and J by 6 bases, with 19 bases left in between. CDR3 length: 15 residues. CDR1 and CDR2 from the germline V gene are SGDLS and YYNGEE.

This clone has a handful of counts. The chain recombines TRBV5-8 with TRBJ1-1; TRBD1 might be the D (6 bases). CDR1 is SGHTS, CDR2 YDEGEE, per germline. Trimming removed 4 bases at V and 3 bases at J, with 13 bases between. This CDR3 contains 14 residues. The CDR3 DNA reads as TGTGCCAGCAGCCTCCGGGACATAGACACTGAAGCTTTCTTT. Its translation is CASSLRDIDTEAFF.

CDR3 in DNA: TGCGCCAGCAGCCAAGATCAAGGGGGCCTCTATAATTCACCCCTCCACTTT. Translating gives CASSQDQGGLYNSPLHF. The rearrangement uses TRBV4-1 and TRBJ1-6; 7 bases are shared with TRBD1. V shed 0 bases, J shed 3 bases, and the junction held 5 bases outside the gene matches. Germline V gene data show CDR1 as MGHRA and CDR2 as YSYEKL. The CDR3 runs to 17 residues.